The 18 T cell receptor beta chains below were found in one sample sequenced in a study of T cell changes during pregnancy in multiple sclerosis. Only in-frame clones appear in the TCRdb table, and some are missing; sequencing was by immunoSEQ multiplex PCR. The table includes 40,000 or so clones, less than 95% detected once. The sequencing used CD4+ T cells from peripheral blood mononuclear cells, collected in the first trimester of pregnancy. The source is a female donor in good health, enrolled as a control in a pregnancy study.

The chain has TRBV28 and TRBJ1-2; 7 bases are shared with TRBD1. Unmatched junction bases numbered 3, after V lost 6 bases and J lost 5 bases. CDR1 and CDR2 from the germline V gene are MDHEN and SYDVKM. The CDR3 has 12 residues. The CDR3 bases are TGTGCCAGCAGGGACAGGAGGTATGGCTACACCTTC. This translates into CASRDRRYGYTF.

This rearrangement joins TRBV6-5 to TRBJ1-1; D ambiguous. V dropped 0 bases and J dropped 0 bases, with 11 bases sitting between them. Germline lookup yields CDR1 MNHEY and CDR2 SVGAGI. The CDR3 sequence is 16 residues long. The CDR3 nucleotides are TGTGCCAGCAGTTACTCGATGTACACCGTGAACACTGAAGCTTTCTTT. It yields the protein CASSYSMYTVNTEAFF.

This rearrangement joins TRBV4-3 to TRBJ1-4; tentatively, D is TRBD1 (6 bases). The CDR3 has 17 amino acids. The germline CDR1 and CDR2 sequences are LGHNA and YSLEER. The V and J ends lost 4 bases and 7 bases respectively, with 22 bases between them. CDR3 region: CASSLSGGNIRGEKLFF. The CDR3 DNA reads TGCGCCAGCAGCCTCTCGGGGGGCAATATAAGGGGTGAAAAACTGTTTTTT.

V usage is TRBV4-1 and J usage is TRBJ1-1; D not certain. The germline gives CDR1 MGHRA, CDR2 YSYEKL. There are 13 residues in the CDR3. V gave up 4 bases and J gave up 3 bases, with 9 bases separating them. The CDR3 nucleotides read TGCGCCAGCAGCCGAGCGGTCGACACTGAAGCTTTCTTT. This encodes CASSRAVDTEAFF.

V is TRBV4-2 and J is TRBJ1-2; TRBD1 agrees at 8 bases. J gave up 3 bases and V 3 bases, and 6 bases lay outside the gene matches. CDR1 is LGHNA, CDR2 YNFKEQ, per germline. CDR3 length: 15 amino acids. This CDR3 is CASSQDPGGDYGYTF. The CDR3 DNA sequence: TGTGCCAGCAGCCAGGATCCAGGGGGCGACTATGGCTACACCTTC.

This chain connects TRBV6-5 to TRBJ1-2; possible D gene TRBD1, 5 bases. Germline V gene sequence: CDR1 MNHEY, CDR2 SVGAGI. With 4 bases removed from V and 8 bases from J, the gap between germline ends came to 11 bases. This CDR3 spans 12 amino acids. CDR3 amino acids: CASSFSGHGYTF. The CDR3 DNA reads as TGTGCCAGCAGTTTTTCAGGGCACGGCTACACCTTC.

The chain combines TRBV5-4 with TRBJ2-4; possible D gene TRBD1, 6 bases. V was cut by 1 base and J by 1 base, with 6 bases left in between. Per germline, CDR1 SGHNT and CDR2 YYREEE (reference sequence). The CDR3 runs 14 residues. CDR3 nucleotides: TGTGCCAGCAGCTTGCAGGGGGCCAAAAACATTCAGTACTTC. Amino acids: CASSLQGAKNIQYF.

Regarding this clone: The sample contains more than one DNA sequence encoding this CDR3. The chain recombines TRBV4-3 with TRBJ2-2; 8 nucleotides align to TRBD1. There are 17 residues in the CDR3. The V and J ends lost 4 bases and 1 base, in that order; junction bases with no gene match: 8. Germline CDR1 LGHNA, CDR2 YSLEER. DNA for the CDR3: TGCGCCAGCAGCCTGGGGACAGGCCAACGGAACACCGGGGAGCTGTTTTTT. Protein sequence: CASSLGTGQRNTGELFF.

This chain uses TRBV6-5 with TRBJ2-7; 8 bases are a match to TRBD1. V gave up 7 bases and J gave up 1 base; unmatched junction bases: 9. The CDR3 has 15 residues. Germline CDR1 MNHEY, CDR2 SVGAGI. CDR3 coding DNA: TGTGCCAGCAACCCCGCGAGACAGGGGTCCTACGAGCAGTACTTC. Its protein product is CASNPARQGSYEQYF.

This clone was seen only once. This chain links TRBV7-2 with TRBJ2-5; 7 nucleotides agree with TRBD2. The CDR3 is 16 residues long. Germline trimming cut 5 bases from V and 1 base from J; bases unmatched to any gene: 10. Germline V gene lookup returns CDR1 SGHTA and CDR2 FQGNSA. CDR3 DNA: TGTGCCAGCAGCAGGTCCGGGGGGTCCGTCCAAGAGACCCAGTACTTC. Protein product: CASSRSGGSVQETQYF. Full variable domain (rest looked up from reference TRBV7-2 and TRBJ2-5): GAGVSQSPSNKVTEKGKDVELRCDPISGHTALYWYRQSLGQGLEFLIYFQGNSAPDKSGLPSDRFSAERTGGSVSTLTIQRTQQEDSAVYLCASSRSGGSVQETQYFGPGTRLLVL.

The chain joins TRBV19 to TRBJ1-5; 8 bases map to TRBD1. Looked up from germline, CDR1 is LNHDA and CDR2 is SQIVND (reference sequence). The CDR3 has 13 amino acids. Trimming removed 5 bases from V and 7 bases from J; junction bases left unmatched: 4. The CDR3 DNA reads TGTGCCAGTAGTTCTTACAGGGGGCAGCCCCAGCATTTT. Its protein product is CASSSYRGQPQHF.

This chain uses TRBV28 with TRBJ1-2; 8 nucleotides align to TRBD1. The V and J ends lost 5 bases and 6 bases, in that order; junction bases with no gene match: 8. In germline, CDR1 is MDHEN, CDR2 SYDVKM. The CDR3 has 14 amino acids. The CDR3 DNA is TGTGCCAGCAGTCCAGCCGACAGGGGAAATGGCTACACCTTC. This encodes CASSPADRGNGYTF.

The genes are TRBV11-3 and TRBJ2-5; no reliable D call. CDR3 size: 13 residues. Germline CDR1 is SGHNT and CDR2 is YENEEA. The V end lost 2 bases, the J end lost 2 bases, and 6 bases lay between the germline ends. CDR3 bases: TGTGCCAGCAGCTTATCAGATCAAGAGACCCAGTACTTC. This codes for CASSLSDQETQYF. Full variable domain (outside the CDR3, taken from reference TRBV11-3 and TRBJ2-5): EAGVVQSPRYKIIEKKQPVAFWCNPISGHNTLYWYLQNLGQGPELLIRYENEEAVDDSQLPKDRFSAERLKGVDSTLKIQPAELGDSAVYLCASSLSDQETQYFGPGTRLLVL.

The V and J genes are TRBV18 and TRBJ2-7, with D uncertain. V was cut by 5 bases and J by 0 bases, with 5 bases left in between. The length of the CDR3 is 12 residues. Germline V gives CDR1 KGHSH, CDR2 LQKENI. The CDR3 loop reads CASSSSSYEQYF. The CDR3 DNA is TGTGCCAGCTCATCGAGCTCCTACGAGCAGTACTTC.

The V and J genes are TRBV6-6 and TRBJ2-6; D is undetermined. Germline CDR1 MNHNY, CDR2 SVGAGI (reference sequence). CDR3 length equals 13 residues. V was pared by 9 bases and J by 0 bases, with 6 bases between. The CDR3 coding sequence is TGTGCCAGTCGTCGCTCTGGGGCCAACGTCCTGACTTTC. It translates to CASRRSGANVLTF.

The CDR3 is CASSLTQETQYF. The CDR3 DNA follows: TGTGCCAGCAGCCTGACACAAGAGACCCAGTACTTC. This chain links TRBV7-9 with TRBJ2-5; D is unresolved. V gave up 5 bases and J gave up 2 bases, with 6 bases separating them. The germline V gene has CDR1 SEHNR and CDR2 FQNEAQ (reference sequence). This CDR3 has 12 residues.

The genes are TRBV28 and TRBJ2-4; 8 bases are a match to TRBD2. Losses at the gene ends were 7 bases for V and 0 bases for J; bases not matched to a gene: 5. Germline CDR1 MDHEN, CDR2 SYDVKM. CDR3 length: 15 amino acids. CDR3: CASIGSGGAKNIQYF. CDR3 DNA: TGTGCCAGCATCGGGAGCGGGGGAGCCAAAAACATTCAGTACTTC. Full variable domain (missing parts from reference TRBV28 and TRBJ2-4): DVKVTQSSRYLVKRTGEKVFLECVQDMDHENMFWYRQDPGLGLRLIYFSYDVKMKEKGDIPEGYSVSREKKERFSLILESASTNQTSMYLCASIGSGGAKNIQYFGAGTRLSVL.

The rearrangement links TRBV5-6 to TRBJ2-2, with TRBD1 identical over 7 bases. The germline V gene encodes CDR1 SGHDT and CDR2 YYEEEE. The CDR3 runs to 15 residues. The junction had 2 bases not matched to a gene; V was cut back by 0 bases and J by 3 bases. CDR3 loop: CASSLDRGYTGELFF. CDR3 DNA sequence: TGTGCCAGCAGCTTGGACAGGGGATACACCGGGGAGCTGTTTTTT.